The 28 T cell receptor beta chains reported below all come from one sample, sequenced in a study of OX40 agonist ivuxolimab in advanced cancers. Using immunoSEQ multiplex PCR, the repertoire was profiled, and TCRdb retains in-frame clones only, with some absent. This sample has 60,000 to 90,000 clones, with 65% to 85% found just once. This specimen was CD4+ or CD8+ T cells sorted from blood, taken in a trial of the OX40 agonist ivuxolimab. The receptors here all came from an adult with an advanced solid tumor such as melanoma, head and neck, liver or kidney cancer.

This chain links TRBV28 with TRBJ1-2; D gene unclear. Germline-derived CDR1 and CDR2 are MDHEN and SYDVKM. The length of the CDR3 is 12 residues. V shed 6 bases and J shed 2 bases, with 7 bases lying between them. The CDR3 here is CASSSSNYGYTF. Written as DNA, the CDR3 is TGTGCCAGCAGCTCCTCAAACTATGGCTACACCTTC.

This chain connects TRBV7-3 to TRBJ2-3; 14 bases fit TRBD2. The CDR3 length is 19 residues. Unmatched junction bases numbered 10, after V lost 5 bases and J lost 0 bases. Germline CDR1 and CDR2: SGHTA and FQGTGA. This CDR3 reads CASSRGTSGSVGSTDTQYF. CDR3 nucleotides: TGTGCCAGCAGCAGAGGGACTAGCGGGAGTGTAGGGAGCACAGATACGCAGTATTTT.

V usage is TRBV6-5 and J usage is TRBJ1-2, with 8 bases identical to TRBD1. The CDR3 extends over 14 amino acids. Germline CDR1 reads MNHEY; CDR2 reads SVGAGI. The junction had 4 bases not matched to a gene; V was cut back by 0 bases and J by 7 bases. Here the CDR3 DNA reads TGTGCCAGCAGTTACTCCTACAGGGGGGGTGGCTACACCTTC. It codes for CASSYSYRGGGYTF.

This clone has only a few counts. This chain uses TRBV6-1 with TRBJ1-2; 7 nucleotides agree with TRBD1. Germline V CDR1 and CDR2: MNHNS, SASEGT. The CDR3 has 13 amino acids. V was pared by 5 bases and J by 2 bases, with 2 bases of the junction left unmatched. The CDR3 region is CASSLTGNYGYTF. As DNA, the CDR3 is TGTGCCAGCAGTCTGACAGGGAACTATGGCTACACCTTC.

The J gene is TRBJ1-6, the V gene TRBV18; 9 bases map to TRBD1. The junction had 7 bases not matched to a gene; V was cut back by 3 bases and J by 10 bases. CDR1 and CDR2 from the germline V gene are KGHSH and LQKENI. The CDR3 runs to 15 residues. CDR3 protein: CASSPGTGQSSPLHF. The CDR3 DNA reads TGTGCCAGCTCACCGGGGACAGGGCAAAGCTCACCCCTCCACTTT.

This clone occurred a few times. This rearrangement joins TRBV5-5 to TRBJ2-7; D is unresolved. Germline V gives CDR1 SGHKS, CDR2 YYEKEE (reference sequence). V was shortened by 6 bases and J by 7 bases, with 20 bases between the two germline ends. The CDR3 loop spans 14 amino acids. The CDR3 sequence: CASITGLSSQEQYF. The CDR3 nucleotides read TGTGCCAGCATCACCGGCCTGTCATCCCAGGAGCAGTACTTC.

DNA for the CDR3: TGTGCCAGCAGGAAAGACGGAACCTCCTACGAGCAGTACTTC. Its translation: CASRKDGTSYEQYF. The V call is TRBV6-5, the J call TRBJ2-7; D uncertain. Germline V lookup: CDR1 MNHEY, CDR2 SVGAGI. The CDR3 is 14 amino acids. V dropped 6 bases and J dropped 0 bases, with 12 bases sitting between them.

The chain has TRBV30 and TRBJ2-7, with a possible D match to TRBD1 (8 bases). Trimming removed 6 bases from V and 2 bases from J, with 14 bases in between. The CDR3 contains 13 residues. Germline V gene sequence: CDR1 GTSNPN, CDR2 SVGIG (reference sequence). Here the CDR3 DNA reads TGTGCCTGTAACAGGGGGGGAACCTACGAGCAGTACTTC. Protein: CACNRGGTYEQYF.

This chain links TRBV6-5 with TRBJ2-4, with 11 bases matching TRBD2. With 4 bases clipped from V and 2 bases from J, the junction kept 4 bases outside the gene matches. Germline V gene lookup returns CDR1 MNHEY and CDR2 SVGAGI. The CDR3 totals 16 residues. Here the CDR3 reads CASSLAGGLSKNIQYF. The CDR3 DNA follows: TGTGCCAGCAGTTTAGCGGGAGGGCTATCCAAAAACATTCAGTACTTC.

The chain uses TRBV2 and TRBJ2-1; TRBD2 agrees at 9 bases. The junction had 4 bases not matched to a gene; V was cut back by 3 bases and J by 1 base. CDR1 SNHLY and CDR2 FYNNEI come from the germline V gene. The CDR3 extends over 16 amino acids. In DNA form, the CDR3 reads TGTGCCAGCAGTGAGGAGCTAGCGGGGTCCTACAATGAGCAGTTCTTC. This gives the protein CASSEELAGSYNEQFF.

This clone was found once. This rearrangement joins TRBV6-1 to TRBJ1-2, with 7 nucleotides matching TRBD1. V trimming: 6 bases; J trimming: 2 bases; junction bases outside the gene matches: 6. The CDR3 consists of 14 residues. Germline CDR1 MNHNS, CDR2 SASEGT. The CDR3 coding sequence is TGTGCCAGCAGGGTGACAGGGCCCAACTATGGCTACACCTTC. Translation: CASRVTGPNYGYTF.

The chain carries TRBV6-5 and TRBJ2-1; 10 positions agree with TRBD2. V lost 4 bases and J lost 6; bases outside the gene matches: 6. The length of the CDR3 is 15 residues. CDR1 is MNHEY, CDR2 SVGAGI, per germline. CDR3 loop: CASSSTSGVPNEQFF. For the CDR3, the DNA is TGTGCCAGCAGTTCAACTAGCGGGGTTCCCAATGAGCAGTTCTTC.

V and J are TRBV19 and TRBJ2-7; 9 nucleotides line up with TRBD2. This CDR3 is built from 16 residues. After removal of 5 bases from V and 0 bases from J, the junction contained 8 bases not matched to a gene. Germline assignment: CDR1 LNHDA and CDR2 SQIVND (reference sequence). CDR3: CASSRMQTSGSYEQYF. The CDR3 DNA sequence: TGTGCCAGTAGTCGGATGCAGACTAGCGGCTCCTACGAGCAGTACTTC.

This sequence joins TRBV30 and TRBJ1-3; possible D gene TRBD1, 5 bases. V lost 5 bases to trimming and J lost 2 bases, with 10 bases between them. The germline V gene encodes CDR1 GTSNPN and CDR2 SVGIG (reference sequence). The CDR3 has 13 residues. DNA for the CDR3: TGTGCCTGGGGCCAGGGTGCTGGAAACACCATATATTTT. Protein product: CAWGQGAGNTIYF.

The chain joins TRBV5-1 to TRBJ2-7, with D unclear. V was shortened by 1 base and J by 2 bases, with 4 bases between the two germline ends. Germline V gene sequence: CDR1 SGHRS, CDR2 YFSETQ. The length of the CDR3 is 12 residues. CDR3 region: CASSLQPYEQYF. DNA of the CDR3: TGCGCCAGCAGCTTGCAGCCCTACGAGCAGTACTTC.

This clone was seen only a few times. The V gene is TRBV5-8, the J gene TRBJ2-5, with D possibly being TRBD1 (6 bases). Per the germline V gene, CDR1 is SGHTS and CDR2 is YDEGEE. The CDR3 has 15 amino acids. V was shortened by 3 bases and J by 1 base, with 13 bases between the two germline ends. CDR3: CASSSTGQFQETQYF. The CDR3 coding sequence is TGTGCCAGCAGCTCGACCGGACAGTTCCAAGAGACCCAGTACTTC.

V and J are TRBV6-5 and TRBJ1-1; a weak D match, TRBD1 (5 bases). The CDR3 covers 14 residues. Deletions cut 6 bases from V and 4 bases from J, with 15 bases between. Germline V gene lookup returns CDR1 MNHEY and CDR2 SVGAGI. The CDR3 region is CASRDWDGSTEAFF. Here the CDR3 DNA reads TGTGCCAGCAGGGACTGGGACGGGAGCACTGAAGCTTTCTTT.

This clone was counted once. The chain employs TRBV6-5 and TRBJ2-1; 9 nucleotides agree with TRBD2. The CDR3 spans 15 residues. The trim removed 7 bases at V and 4 bases at J, leaving 8 bases unmatched. Per germline, CDR1 MNHEY and CDR2 SVGAGI. CDR3 loop: CASTQRLAGYNEQFF. The CDR3 DNA reads as TGTGCCAGCACCCAAAGGCTAGCGGGATACAATGAGCAGTTCTTC.

The table lists this clone with a count of one. The V and J genes are TRBV5-4 and TRBJ1-3; D unclear. Germline V CDR1 and CDR2: SGHNT, YYREEE (reference sequence). V shed 5 bases and J shed 3 bases, with 9 bases lying between them. The CDR3 length is 13 residues. The CDR3 spells CASSLWGGNTIYF. CDR3 DNA sequence: TGTGCCAGCAGTTTGTGGGGTGGAAACACCATATATTTT.

A single count supports this clone. The chain combines TRBV11-2 with TRBJ2-5; TRBD1 matches at 10 bases. The end of the DNA fits TRBJ2-7 better, so the J call may be wrong. Germline assignment: CDR1 SGHAT and CDR2 FQNNGV. The CDR3 totals 13 residues. Here the CDR3 DNA reads TGTGCCAGCAGCCGGGACAGGGGCCACGAGCAGTACTTC. The encoded protein is CASSRDRGHEQYF.

This clone was seen a few times. This sequence joins TRBV5-6 and TRBJ1-1; 9 nucleotides align to TRBD1. After removal of 3 bases from V and 0 bases from J, the junction contained 3 bases not matched to a gene. This CDR3 has 15 amino acids. Germline CDR1 SGHDT, CDR2 YYEEEE. The CDR3 DNA is TGTGCCAGCAGCTGGGGGGACAGGGTGAACACTGAAGCTTTCTTT. The encoded protein is CASSWGDRVNTEAFF.

The table lists this clone with a few counts. The J gene is TRBJ1-1, the V gene TRBV30; D not certain. The CDR3 consists of 12 residues. Trimming left V 5 bases short and J 4 bases short, with 11 bases between. Germline V lookup: CDR1 GTSNPN, CDR2 SVGIG (reference sequence). DNA for the CDR3: TGTGCCTGGTCTCAGGATTTCACTGAAGCTTTCTTT. Protein product: CAWSQDFTEAFF.

With regard to this clone: Distinct nucleotide sequences in the sample also encode this CDR3. CDR3 sequence: CASSLGGYEQYF. CDR3 bases: TGCGCCAGCAGCTTGGGGGGTTACGAGCAGTACTTC. The chain employs TRBV5-1 and TRBJ2-7; D ambiguous. V lost 0 bases to trimming and J lost 4 bases, with 5 bases between them. CDR1 SGHRS and CDR2 YFSETQ come from the germline V gene. This CDR3 has 12 amino acids.

The V and J genes are TRBV7-2 and TRBJ2-3; the D gene is possibly TRBD2 (7 bases). V lost 5 bases and J 6 bases, leaving 21 bases between the germline ends. There are 16 residues in the CDR3. The germline CDR1 and CDR2 sequences are SGHTA and FQGNSA. The CDR3, as DNA: TGTGCCAGCAGCACTGGACTAGGGGGGGTGCGGGATACGCAGTATTTT. This sequence encodes CASSTGLGGVRDTQYF.

The V and J genes are TRBV19 and TRBJ1-1; 9 bases align to TRBD1. The V segment lost 7 bases and the J segment 2 bases; nucleotides outside the gene matches: 11. CDR1 LNHDA and CDR2 SQIVND come from the germline V gene (reference sequence). This CDR3 comprises 16 residues. CDR3 protein: CASTETGGRINTEAFF. The DNA of the CDR3 is TGTGCCAGTACCGAAACAGGGGGCAGAATCAACACTGAAGCTTTCTTT. The whole variable domain, filled in from reference TRBV19 and TRBJ1-1, reads DGGITQSPKYLFRKEGQNVTLSCEQNLNHDAMYWYRQDPGQGLRLIYYSQIVNDFQKGDIAEGYSVSREKKESFPLTVTSAQKNPTAFYLCASTETGGRINTEAFFGQGTRLTVV.

This rearrangement joins TRBV6-5 to TRBJ2-6; no clear D gene. Germline values: CDR1 MNHEY, CDR2 SVGAGI. With 6 bases removed from V and 3 bases from J, the gap between germline ends came to 9 bases. There are 14 residues in the CDR3. The CDR3 region has the DNA TGTGCCAGCAGCCCGACCTATGGGGCCAACGTCCTGACTTTC. It specifies CASSPTYGANVLTF.

The J gene is TRBJ1-6, the V gene TRBV6-5; a possible D gene is TRBD1 (6 bases). The CDR3 covers 13 residues. Trimming cost V 4 bases and J 8 bases, with 9 bases left between them. CDR1 and CDR2 from the germline V gene are MNHEY and SVGAGI. The CDR3 DNA reads as TGTGCCAGCAGTTTCCGGACAGATTCACCCCTCCACTTT. Amino acids: CASSFRTDSPLHF.

CDR3 DNA sequence: TGTGCCAGCAGCCTGCAGGGGGACGGGGAGCTGTTTTTT. Its translation: CASSLQGDGELFF. The gene calls are TRBV2 and TRBJ2-2, with 7 bases that match TRBD1. V lost 6 bases and J lost 7; bases outside the gene matches: 5. CDR1 SNHLY and CDR2 FYNNEI come from the germline V gene. CDR3 length equals 13 residues.